This TCR beta chain emerged from a study of shared clonotypes between healthy human individuals. Using 200 ng DNA, tens of thousands of T cell genomes, the sorted-subset replicate PCRs were run. TCRdb's table, derived via immunoSEQ multiplex PCR, lists solely in-frame clones and lacks some. The sample includes approximately 2.5 million clones, approximately 94% seen only once; the top ten take roughly 0.36%. This clone is a singleton in its sample. Germline CDR1 and CDR2: LGHNA and YNFKEQ. Trimming stripped 0 bases from V and 11 bases from J, with 19 bases between. This CDR3 spans 15 amino acids. This clonotype originated in a man aged 18 to 29 in good health. Some clones in this sample may be carry-over from other donors' samples. The V call is TRBV4-2, the J call TRBJ1-1; unclear D gene. The sample consisted of naive CD4+ T cells from PBMCs. As to subset: CD45RA+ positively selected. Written as DNA, the CDR3 is TGTGCCAGCAGCCAAGAAGTATCTCGGGAATCTCGGGCTTTCTTT. As protein: CASSQEVSRESRAFF.